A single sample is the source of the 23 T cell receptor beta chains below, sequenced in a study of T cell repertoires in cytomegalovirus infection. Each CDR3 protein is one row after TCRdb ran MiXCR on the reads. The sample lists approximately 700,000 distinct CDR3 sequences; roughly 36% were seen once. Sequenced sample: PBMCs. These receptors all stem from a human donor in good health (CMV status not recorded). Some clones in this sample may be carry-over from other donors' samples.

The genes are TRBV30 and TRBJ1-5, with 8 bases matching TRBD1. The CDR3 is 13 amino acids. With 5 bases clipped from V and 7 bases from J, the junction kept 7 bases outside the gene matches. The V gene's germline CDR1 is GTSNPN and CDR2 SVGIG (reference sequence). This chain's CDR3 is CAWGQGSHQPQHF. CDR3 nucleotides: TGTGCCTGGGGACAGGGCTCTCACCAGCCCCAGCATTTT.

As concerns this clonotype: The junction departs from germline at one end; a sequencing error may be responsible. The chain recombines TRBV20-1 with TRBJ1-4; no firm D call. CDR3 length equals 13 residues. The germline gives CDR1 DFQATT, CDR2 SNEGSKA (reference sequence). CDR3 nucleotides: TGCAGGGGAGCGAGGCAGCCGTGGGAAAAACTTTTTTTT. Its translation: CRGARQPWEKLFF.

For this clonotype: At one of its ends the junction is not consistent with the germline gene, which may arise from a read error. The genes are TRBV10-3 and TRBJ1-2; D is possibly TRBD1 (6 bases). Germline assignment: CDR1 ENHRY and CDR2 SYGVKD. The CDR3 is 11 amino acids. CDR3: CAISDGGGGLF. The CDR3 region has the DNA TGTGCCATCAGTGACGGGGGCGGCGGCCTCTTC.

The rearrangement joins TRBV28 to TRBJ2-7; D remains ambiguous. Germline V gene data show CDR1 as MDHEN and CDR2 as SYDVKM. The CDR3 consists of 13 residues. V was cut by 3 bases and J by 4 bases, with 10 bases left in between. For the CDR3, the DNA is TGTGCCAGCAGTTTGGGCTTCAGGTACGAGCAGTACTTC. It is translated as CASSLGFRYEQYF.

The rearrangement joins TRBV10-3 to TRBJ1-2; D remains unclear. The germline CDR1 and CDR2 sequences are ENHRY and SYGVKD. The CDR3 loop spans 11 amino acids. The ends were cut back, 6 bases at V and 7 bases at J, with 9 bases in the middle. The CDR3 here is CAIRDLGGYTF. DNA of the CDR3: TGTGCCATCAGGGACTTGGGTGGCTACACCTTC.

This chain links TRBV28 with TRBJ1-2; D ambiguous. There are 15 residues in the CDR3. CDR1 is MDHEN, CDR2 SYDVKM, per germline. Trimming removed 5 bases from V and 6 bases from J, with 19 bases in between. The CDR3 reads CASSPRGWKQDGYTF. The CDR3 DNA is TGTGCCAGCAGTCCCCGAGGTTGGAAGCAGGATGGCTACACCTTC.

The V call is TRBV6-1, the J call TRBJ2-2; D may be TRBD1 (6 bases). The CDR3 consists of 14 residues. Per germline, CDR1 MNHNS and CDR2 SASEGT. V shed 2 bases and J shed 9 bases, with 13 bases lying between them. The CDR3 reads CASSENRDARELFF. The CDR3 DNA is TGTGCCAGCAGTGAAAACAGGGACGCGAGGGAGCTGTTTTTT.

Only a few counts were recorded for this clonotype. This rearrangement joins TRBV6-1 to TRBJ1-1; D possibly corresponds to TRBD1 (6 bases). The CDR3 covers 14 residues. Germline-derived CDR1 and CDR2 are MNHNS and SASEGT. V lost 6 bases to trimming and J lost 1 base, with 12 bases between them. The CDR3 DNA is TGTGCCAGCAGGGCCCGAGGGGGGAACACTGAAGCTTTCTTT. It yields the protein CASRARGGNTEAFF.

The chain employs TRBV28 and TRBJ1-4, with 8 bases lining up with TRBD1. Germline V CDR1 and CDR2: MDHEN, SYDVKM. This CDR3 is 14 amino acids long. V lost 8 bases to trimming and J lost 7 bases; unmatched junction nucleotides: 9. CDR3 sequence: CASGATGESEKLFF. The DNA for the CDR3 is TGTGCCAGCGGGGCGACAGGGGAGAGTGAAAAACTGTTTTTT. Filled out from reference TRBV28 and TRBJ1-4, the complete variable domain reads DVKVTQSSRYLVKRTGEKVFLECVQDMDHENMFWYRQDPGLGLRLIYFSYDVKMKEKGDIPEGYSVSREKKERFSLILESASTNQTSMYLCASGATGESEKLFFGSGTQLSVL.

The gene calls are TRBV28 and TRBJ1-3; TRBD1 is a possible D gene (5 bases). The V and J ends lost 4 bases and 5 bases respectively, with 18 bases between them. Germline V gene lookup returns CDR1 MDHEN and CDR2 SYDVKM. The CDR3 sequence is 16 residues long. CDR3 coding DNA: TGTGCCAGCAGTTCTCCCCGGCGGGGCGACAGAAACACCATATATTTT. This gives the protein CASSSPRRGDRNTIYF.

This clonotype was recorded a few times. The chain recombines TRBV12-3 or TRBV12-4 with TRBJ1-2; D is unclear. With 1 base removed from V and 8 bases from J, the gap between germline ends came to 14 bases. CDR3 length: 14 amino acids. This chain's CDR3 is CASSLVVGFRGYTF. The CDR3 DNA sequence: TGTGCCAGCAGTTTAGTAGTAGGGTTTCGCGGCTACACCTTC.

The CDR3 DNA follows: TGTGCCTGGGCGAGGGACAGCGCCTACGAGCAGTACTTC. Amino acid sequence: CAWARDSAYEQYF. The chain uses TRBV30 and TRBJ2-7, with 7 bases lining up with TRBD1. Germline values: CDR1 GTSNPN, CDR2 SVGIG (reference sequence). CDR3 length: 13 residues. Germline trimming cut 5 bases from V and 2 bases from J; bases unmatched to any gene: 6.

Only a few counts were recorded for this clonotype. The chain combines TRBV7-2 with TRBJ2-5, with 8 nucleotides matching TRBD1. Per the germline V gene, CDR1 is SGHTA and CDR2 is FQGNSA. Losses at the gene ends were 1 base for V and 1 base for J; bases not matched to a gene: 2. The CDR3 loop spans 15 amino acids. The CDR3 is CASSLVGTGQETQYF. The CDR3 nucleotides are TGTGCCAGCAGCTTAGTTGGGACAGGCCAAGAGACCCAGTACTTC.

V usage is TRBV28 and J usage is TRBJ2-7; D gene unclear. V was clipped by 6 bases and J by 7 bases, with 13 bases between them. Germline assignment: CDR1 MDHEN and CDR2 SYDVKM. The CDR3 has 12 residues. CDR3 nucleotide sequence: TGTGCCAGCAGACTGACCTCGGGTGAGCAGTACTTC. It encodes CASRLTSGEQYF. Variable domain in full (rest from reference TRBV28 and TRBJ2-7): DVKVTQSSRYLVKRTGEKVFLECVQDMDHENMFWYRQDPGLGLRLIYFSYDVKMKEKGDIPEGYSVSREKKERFSLILESASTNQTSMYLCASRLTSGEQYFGPGTRLTVT.

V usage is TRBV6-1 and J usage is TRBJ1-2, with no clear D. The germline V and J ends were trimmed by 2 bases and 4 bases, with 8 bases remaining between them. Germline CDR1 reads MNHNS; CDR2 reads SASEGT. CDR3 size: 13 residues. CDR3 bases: TGTGCCAGCAGTGAACAGGAGTTCTATGGCTACACCTTC. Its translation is CASSEQEFYGYTF.

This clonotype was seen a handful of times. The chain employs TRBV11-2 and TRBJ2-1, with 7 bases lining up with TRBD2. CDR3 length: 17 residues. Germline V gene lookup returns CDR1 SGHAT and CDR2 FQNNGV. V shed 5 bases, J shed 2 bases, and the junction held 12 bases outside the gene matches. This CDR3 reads CASSPRRALAAYNEQFF. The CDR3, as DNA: TGTGCCAGCAGCCCACGGCGGGCCCTAGCGGCCTACAATGAGCAGTTCTTC.

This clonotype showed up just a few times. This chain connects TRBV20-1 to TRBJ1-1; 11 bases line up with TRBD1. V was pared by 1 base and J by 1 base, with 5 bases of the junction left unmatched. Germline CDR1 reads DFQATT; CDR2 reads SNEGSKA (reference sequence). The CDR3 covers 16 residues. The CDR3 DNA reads TGCAGTGCTAGAGCCCTGGACAGGGGGCGGAACACTGAAGCTTTCTTT. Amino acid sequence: CSARALDRGRNTEAFF.

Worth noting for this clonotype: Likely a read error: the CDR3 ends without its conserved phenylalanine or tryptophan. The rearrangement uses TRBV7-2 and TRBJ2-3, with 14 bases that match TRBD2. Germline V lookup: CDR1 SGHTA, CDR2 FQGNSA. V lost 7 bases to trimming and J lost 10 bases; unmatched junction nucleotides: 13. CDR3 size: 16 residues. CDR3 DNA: TGTGCCAGCATCCACCCGGGGACTAGCGGGAGTACCGCGCAGTATCTT. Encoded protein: CASIHPGTSGSTAQYL.

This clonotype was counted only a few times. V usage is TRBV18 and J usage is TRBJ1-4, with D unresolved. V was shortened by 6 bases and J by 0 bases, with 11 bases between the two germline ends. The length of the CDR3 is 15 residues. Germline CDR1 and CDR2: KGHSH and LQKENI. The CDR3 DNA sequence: TGTGCCAGCTCTCAGGAGGCAGCAACTAATGAAAAACTGTTTTTT. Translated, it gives CASSQEAATNEKLFF.

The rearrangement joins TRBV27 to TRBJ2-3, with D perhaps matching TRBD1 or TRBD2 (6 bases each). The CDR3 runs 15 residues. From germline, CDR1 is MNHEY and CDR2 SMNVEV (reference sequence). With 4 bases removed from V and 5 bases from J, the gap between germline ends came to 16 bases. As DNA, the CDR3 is TGTGCCAGCAGTTCGACGGGGGCCGGTGGAGATACGCAGTATTTT. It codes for CASSSTGAGGDTQYF.

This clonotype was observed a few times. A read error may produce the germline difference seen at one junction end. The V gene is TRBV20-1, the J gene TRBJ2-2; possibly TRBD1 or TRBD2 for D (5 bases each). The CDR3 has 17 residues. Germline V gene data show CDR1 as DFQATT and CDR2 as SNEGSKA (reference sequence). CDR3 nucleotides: TGCAGTGCTAGAGATGGGCTGGGCGGAGCTGGGGCCGGGGAGCTTTTTTTT. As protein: CSARDGLGGAGAGELFF.

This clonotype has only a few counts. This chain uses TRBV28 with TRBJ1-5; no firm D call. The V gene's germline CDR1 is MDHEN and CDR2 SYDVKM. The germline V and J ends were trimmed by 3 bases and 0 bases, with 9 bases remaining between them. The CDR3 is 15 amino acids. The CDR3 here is CASSFSGNSNQPQHF. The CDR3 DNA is TGTGCCAGCAGTTTTTCGGGGAATAGCAATCAGCCCCAGCATTTT.

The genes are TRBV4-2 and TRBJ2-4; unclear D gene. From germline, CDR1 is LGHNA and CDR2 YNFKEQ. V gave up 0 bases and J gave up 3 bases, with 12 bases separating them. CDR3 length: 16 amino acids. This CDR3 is CASSQDLITGKNIQYF. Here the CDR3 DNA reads TGTGCCAGCAGCCAAGATCTGATCACGGGCAAAAACATTCAGTACTTC.